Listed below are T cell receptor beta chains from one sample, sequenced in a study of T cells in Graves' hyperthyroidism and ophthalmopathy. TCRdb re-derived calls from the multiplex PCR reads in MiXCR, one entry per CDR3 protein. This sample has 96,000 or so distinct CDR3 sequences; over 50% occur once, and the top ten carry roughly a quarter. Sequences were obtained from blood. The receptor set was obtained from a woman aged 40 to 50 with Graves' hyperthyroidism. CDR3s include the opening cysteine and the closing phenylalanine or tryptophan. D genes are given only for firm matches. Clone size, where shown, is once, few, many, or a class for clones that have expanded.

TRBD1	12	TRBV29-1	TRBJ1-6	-	TGCAGCGTGGGACAGGGGTATTCACCCCTCCACTTT	CSVGQGYSPLHF
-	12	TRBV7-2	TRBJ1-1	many	TGTGCCAGCAGCTGGGGGTGGACTGAAGCTTTCTTT	CASSWGWTEAFF
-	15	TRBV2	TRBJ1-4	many	TGTGCCAGCAGTGAAATCGGGGCAACTAATGAAAAACTGTTTTTT	CASSEIGATNEKLFF
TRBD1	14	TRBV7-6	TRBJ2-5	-	TGTGCCAGCAGCTTCGGACAGGTTGGAGAGACCCAGTACTTC	CASSFGQVGETQYF
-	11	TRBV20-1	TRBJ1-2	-	TGCAGTGCCCCTGTGGGCTCTGGCTACACCTTC	CSAPVGSGYTF
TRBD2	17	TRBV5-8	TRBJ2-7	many	TGTGCCAGCAGCTTGGGTGGACCTAGCGGGAGAGGCTACGAGCAGTACTTC	CASSLGGPSGRGYEQYF
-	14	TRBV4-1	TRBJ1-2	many	TGCGCCAGCAGCCCCCCAACAGGGATTGGGGGCTACACCTTC	CASSPPTGIGGYTF
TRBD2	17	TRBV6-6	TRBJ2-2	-	TGTGCCAGCAGTTACGTGATAGCGGGAGGGCCGGCCGGGGAGCTGTTTTTT	CASSYVIAGGPAGELFF
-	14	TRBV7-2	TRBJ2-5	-	TGTGCCAGCAGCTTAGTAACCGCGCCGGGGACCCAGTACTTC	CASSLVTAPGTQYF
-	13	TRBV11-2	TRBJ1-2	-	TGTGCCAGCAGCTTGGTGGGGAGCTATGGCCACACCTTC	CASSLVGSYGHTF
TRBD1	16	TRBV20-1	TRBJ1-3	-	TGCAGTGCCATCGTACAGGGGGCGACTGGCTTAAACACCATATATTTT	CSAIVQGATGLNTIYF
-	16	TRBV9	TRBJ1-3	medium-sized	TGTGCCAGCAGCGCAACGGACGGAGCCTCTGGAAACACCATATATTTT	CASSATDGASGNTIYF
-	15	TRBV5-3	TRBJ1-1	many	TGTGCCAGCAGCTGGGGGGGGCCGGGGACCACTGAAGCTTTCTTT	CASSWGGPGTTEAFF
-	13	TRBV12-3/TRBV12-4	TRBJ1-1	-	TGTGCCAGCAGTCCGCGAGTGAACACTGAAGCTTTCTTT	CASSPRVNTEAFF
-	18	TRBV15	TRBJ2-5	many	TGTGCCACCAGCTCGTGGTTAGGGGGAGTAACCCCCCAAGAGACCCAGTACTTC	CATSSWLGGVTPQETQYF
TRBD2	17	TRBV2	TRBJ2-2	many	TGTGCCAGCAGTGACCCAACGATGGGGGAGGGCGGCGGGGAGCTGTTTTTT	CASSDPTMGEGGGELFF
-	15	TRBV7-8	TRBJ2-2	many	TGTGCCAGCAGCTCCTTGCCCGCGAACACCGGGGAGCTGTTTTTT	CASSSLPANTGELFF
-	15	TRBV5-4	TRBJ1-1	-	TGTGCCAGCAGCACCATTACAGGGCAAGAAACTGAAGCTTTCTTT	CASSTITGQETEAFF
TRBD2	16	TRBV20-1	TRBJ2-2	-	TGCAGTGCTAGAGATGGGACTAGGACTCTCACCGGGGAGCTGTTTTTT	CSARDGTRTLTGELFF
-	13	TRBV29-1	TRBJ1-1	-	TGCAGCGGGGCTCAGTTCGGGGACACTGAAGCTTTCTTT	CSGAQFGDTEAFF
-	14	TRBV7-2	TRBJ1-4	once	TGCGCCAGCAGCTTTGACGGGGGCGGTGAAAAACTGTTTTTT	CASSFDGGGEKLFF
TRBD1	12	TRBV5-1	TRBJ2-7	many	TGCGCCAGCAGCCAACAGGGGTTCGAGCAGTACTTC	CASSQQGFEQYF
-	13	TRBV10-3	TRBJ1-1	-	TGTGCCGTCAACTCGGGGTACGGCACTGAAGCTTTCTTT	CAVNSGYGTEAFF
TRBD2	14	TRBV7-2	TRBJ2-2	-	TGTGCCAGCAGCAGGGCGGGGGGGGCCGGGGAGCTGTGTTTT	CASSRAGGAGELCF
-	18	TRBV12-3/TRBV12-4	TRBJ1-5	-	TGTGCCAGCAGTTTGATAGGGGTCGGATTAGGAAGCAATCAGCCCCAGCATTTT	CASSLIGVGLGSNQPQHF
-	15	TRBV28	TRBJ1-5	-	TGTGCCAGCAGTGAATCGGGGGCTTACAATCAGCCCCAGCATTTT	CASSESGAYNQPQHF
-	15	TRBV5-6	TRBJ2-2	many	TGTGCCAGCAACCCGGGACTCAGGAACACCGGGGAGCTGTTTTTT	CASNPGLRNTGELFF
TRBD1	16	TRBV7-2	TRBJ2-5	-	TGTGCCAGCAGCATAACAGGGGGAGGAACGCGTGAGACCCAGTACTTC	CASSITGGGTRETQYF
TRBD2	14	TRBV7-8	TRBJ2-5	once	TGTGCCAGCAGGCCCCGGGGGGGGGCAGAGACCCAGTACTTC	CASRPRGGAETQYF
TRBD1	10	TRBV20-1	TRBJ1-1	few	TGCAGTGCGCAGGACAGGGTGGCTTTCTTT	CSAQDRVAFF
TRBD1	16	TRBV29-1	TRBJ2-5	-	TGCAGCGTTGAAGACACCGGGACAGGGGTCCAAGAGACCCAGTACTTC	CSVEDTGTGVQETQYF
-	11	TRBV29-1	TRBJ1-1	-	TGCAGCTTCCAGCTGAACACTGAAGCTTTCTTT	CSFQLNTEAFF
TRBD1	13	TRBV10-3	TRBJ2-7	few	TGTGCCATCAGGCAGGGGGCCGGGTACGAGCAGTACTTC	CAIRQGAGYEQYF
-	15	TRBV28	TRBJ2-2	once	TGTGCCAGCATTTCCAACAGGGGGGGCACCGGGGAGCTGTTTTTT	CASISNRGGTGELFF
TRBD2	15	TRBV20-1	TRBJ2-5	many	TGCAGTGCTAGAGAGTTAGCGGGGGGCCAAGAGACCCAGTACTTC	CSARELAGGQETQYF
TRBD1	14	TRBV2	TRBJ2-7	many	TGTGCCAGCAGTGACCGGGACAGGGGTCCCGAGCAGTACTTC	CASSDRDRGPEQYF
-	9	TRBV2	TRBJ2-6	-	TGTGCCAGCAGTGAACTCCTGACTTTC	CASSELLTF
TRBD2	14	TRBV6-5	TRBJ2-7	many	TGTGCCAGCAGGACGACTAGCGGGACTTACAAGCAGTACTTC	CASRTTSGTYKQYF
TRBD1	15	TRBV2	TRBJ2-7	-	TGTGCCAGCAGGGAAGGACAGGCTCCCACCTACGAGCAGTACTTC	CASREGQAPTYEQYF
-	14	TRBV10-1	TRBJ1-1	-	TGCGCCAGCAGTGAGTCCCCACAGAACACTGAAGCTTTCTTT	CASSESPQNTEAFF
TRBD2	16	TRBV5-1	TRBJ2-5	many	TGCGCCAGCAGCTTAACCCTCGGGGGGGCATTTGGGACCCAGTACTTC	CASSLTLGGAFGTQYF
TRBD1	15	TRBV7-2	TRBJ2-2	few	TGCGCCAGCAGCCACGACAGGGGGTATACCGGGGAGCTGTTTTTT	CASSHDRGYTGELFF
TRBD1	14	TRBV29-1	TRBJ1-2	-	TGCAGCGCCACAGGGGCACCTTGGGTCCATGGCTACACCTTC	CSATGAPWVHGYTF
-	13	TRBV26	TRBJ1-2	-	TGTGCCAGCAGTTCGGACAGGGCGGATGGCTACACCTTC	CASSSDRADGYTF
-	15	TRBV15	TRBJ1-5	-	TGTGCCACCGGGGGGGGGCAGGGGTTCAATCAGCCCCAGCATTTT	CATGGGQGFNQPQHF
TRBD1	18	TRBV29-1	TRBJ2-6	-	TGCAGCGCCGGGAGGGGGACAGGGGCCTCCTCTGGGGCCAACGTCCTGACTTTC	CSAGRGTGASSGANVLTF
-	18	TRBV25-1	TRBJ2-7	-	TGTACCAGCAGTACTCCCGGCATGAACAGAGCAAGCCTCTACGAGCAGTACTTC	CTSSTPGMNRASLYEQYF
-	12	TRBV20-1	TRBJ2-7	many	TGCAGTGCTGCACGAGGGAGCTACGAGCAGTACTTC	CSAARGSYEQYF
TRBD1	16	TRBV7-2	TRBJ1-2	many	TGTGCCAGCAGCCAACAACCGACAGGGGCGTACTATGGCTACACCTTC	CASSQQPTGAYYGYTF
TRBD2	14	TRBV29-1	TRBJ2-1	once	TGCAGCGTTGAAGTCACTAGCGGTTACAATGAGCAGTTCTTC	CSVEVTSGYNEQFF
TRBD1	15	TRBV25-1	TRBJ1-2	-	TGTGCCAGCAGTGCCGGGACAGGGCCCCTTTATGGCTACACCTTC	CASSAGTGPLYGYTF
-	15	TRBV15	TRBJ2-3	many	TGTGCCACCAGCAGAGATGGGTGGGGCACAGATACGCAGTATTTT	CATSRDGWGTDTQYF
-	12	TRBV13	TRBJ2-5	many	TGTGCCAGCAGCTATTCTAGGGAGACCCAGTACTTC	CASSYSRETQYF